This T cell receptor beta chain comes out of a study of T cell responses to AZD1222 COVID-19 vaccine. Study-level points and caveats: Of the AZD1222 recipients, only 6 or 7 were seropositive at baseline. Clonal diversity was possibly underestimated, and white British individuals and females predominated among donors.

The table came from immunoSEQ multiplex PCR; TCRdb's copy has only in-frame clones and leaves some out. The sample contains over 120,000 clones, under 95% of which appear only once. Trimming stripped 4 bases from V and 3 bases from J, with 19 bases between. Germline CDR1 MDHEN, CDR2 SYDVKM. The CDR3 runs 16 residues. Worth noting for this clone: Its matching antigen is unknown.

This TCR was recovered from an adult in good health. The chain employs TRBV28 and TRBJ2-7; D is perhaps TRBD1 (5 bases). The sample in question was peripheral blood, obtained on day 0 of AZD1222 vaccination. Here the CDR3 DNA reads TGTGCCAGCAGTTCCTCCCATGGGGCGACCCACTACGAGCAGTACTTC. It is translated as CASSSSHGATHYEQYF.